Described below is a single T cell receptor beta chain sequence and its context. Its target is unknown. CDR3 length equals 16 residues. Germline values: CDR1 MDHEN, CDR2 SYDVKM. V dropped 5 bases and J dropped 2 bases, with 13 bases sitting between them. Autoimmune disease history or systemic immunosuppression excluded patients. This sample was included in a study of OX40 agonist ivuxolimab in advanced cancers. Study context: Intravenous ivuxolimab was administered to patients every 2 weeks at 0.01 to 10 mg/kg. Study-wide points: Low levels of normalized T-cell clonal expansion also appeared in some nonresponders.

Here immunoSEQ multiplex PCR was the method, and the copy in TCRdb shows in-frame clones only, minus some. Among approximately 10,000 clones listed, about 89% were seen once. This clonotype originated in an adult with an advanced solid tumor such as melanoma, head and neck, liver or kidney cancer. The V and J genes are TRBV28 and TRBJ2-6; D might be TRBD1 or TRBD2, each matching 5 bases. The material sequenced was CD4+ or CD8+ T cells sorted from blood, taken in a trial of the OX40 agonist ivuxolimab. The CDR3 protein is CASSHNMGAGANVLTF. In DNA form, the CDR3 reads TGTGCCAGCAGTCACAACATGGGGGCTGGGGCCAACGTCCTGACTTTC.